This passage covers 32 T cell receptor beta chains from one sample sequenced in a study of blood T cell repertoires in COVID-19. This table comes from immunoSEQ multiplex PCR, and its TCRdb copy is limited to in-frame clones, with some not included. The sample consists of roughly 140,000 clones, approximately 86% of them appearing once. Material for sequencing was peripheral blood. The receptors were gathered from a man in his 70s with acute or convalescent COVID-19.

The J gene is TRBJ1-2, the V gene TRBV5-8; 10 bases fit TRBD1. This CDR3 has 16 residues. The V segment lost 4 bases and the J segment 3 bases; nucleotides outside the gene matches: 9. CDR1 and CDR2 (germline): SGHTS, YDEGEE. As DNA, the CDR3 is TGTGCCAGCAGCGCACCCGGGACAGGGGAACACTATGGCTACACCTTC. Protein product: CASSAPGTGEHYGYTF.

This clone was picked up one time. The chain is built from TRBV5-1 and TRBJ2-2, with D possibly matching TRBD1 (5 bases). Trimming stripped 4 bases from V and 4 bases from J, with 14 bases between. Germline assignment: CDR1 SGHRS and CDR2 YFSETQ. The length of the CDR3 is 15 residues. This chain's CDR3 is CASSPMGLTTGELFF. In DNA form, the CDR3 reads TGCGCCAGCAGCCCGATGGGGCTTACCACCGGGGAGCTGTTTTTT.

This chain links TRBV6-5 with TRBJ2-1, with 8 nucleotides matching TRBD2. V lost 2 bases, J lost 8 bases, and 8 bases stayed unmatched. The CDR3 is made up of 15 amino acids. Germline V CDR1 and CDR2: MNHEY, SVGAGI. CDR3 sequence reads: CASSYRGGLVDEQFF. In DNA form, the CDR3 reads TGTGCCAGCAGTTACCGGGGGGGCCTGGTGGATGAGCAGTTCTTC.

Here the CDR3 DNA reads TGTGCCAGCAGTGAAATGGGGGCACCCTCTGGAAACACCATATATTTT. Translating it yields CASSEMGAPSGNTIYF. The chain has TRBV25-1 and TRBJ1-3; a possible D gene is TRBD1 (6 bases). The CDR3 runs to 16 residues. Germline lookup yields CDR1 MGHDK and CDR2 SYGVNS. V dropped 2 bases and J dropped 0 bases, with 11 bases sitting between them.

This clone has more than one count but fewer than ten. V usage is TRBV19 and J usage is TRBJ1-4; 7 bases line up with TRBD1. This CDR3 spans 16 amino acids. CDR1 and CDR2 from the germline V gene are LNHDA and SQIVND (reference sequence). J was trimmed by 5 bases and V by 3 bases; bases with no gene match: 9. CDR3 nucleotide sequence: TGTGCCAGTAGTATCCGCTTGGGACAGATCAATGAAAAACTGTTTTTT. Amino acids: CASSIRLGQINEKLFF.

This clone was seen once. This sequence joins TRBV18 and TRBJ1-3; D gene unclear. Trimming took off 0 bases at V and 2 bases at J, with 20 bases between the two ends. Germline CDR1 is KGHSH and CDR2 is LQKENI. The CDR3 sequence is 19 residues long. This CDR3 is CASSPPSPNSAGTGNTIYF. For the CDR3, the DNA is TGTGCCAGCTCACCACCGTCCCCAAACAGCGCGGGGACTGGAAACACCATATATTTT. The full variable domain, completed using reference TRBV18 and TRBJ1-3, is NAGVMQNPRHLVRRRGQEARLRCSPMKGHSHVYWYRQLPEEGLKFMVYLQKENIIDESGMPKERFSAEFPKEGPSILRIQQVVRGDSAAYFCASSPPSPNSAGTGNTIYFGEGSWLTVV.

CDR3 loop: CSVEAPGTGLDEQYF. The CDR3 DNA sequence: TGCAGCGTTGAGGCACCCGGGACAGGGCTCGACGAGCAGTACTTC. The rearrangement links TRBV29-1 to TRBJ2-7; 9 nucleotides align to TRBD1. CDR3 length: 15 amino acids. Germline CDR1 is SQVTM and CDR2 is ANQGSEA. V lost 3 bases and J lost 5; bases outside the gene matches: 11.

V and J are TRBV7-9 and TRBJ2-1, with a weak D call TRBD1 (6 bases). This CDR3 has 15 amino acids. V dropped 4 bases and J dropped 5 bases, with 15 bases sitting between them. CDR1 SEHNR and CDR2 FQNEAQ come from the germline V gene (reference sequence). The CDR3 nucleotides are TGTGCCAGCAGCTCAGGGGAGTGGGGAAACAATGAGCAGTTCTTC. Encoded protein: CASSSGEWGNNEQFF.

This chain connects TRBV28 to TRBJ1-4, with 7 bases aligning to TRBD1. The J segment lost 8 bases and the V segment lost 4 bases, leaving 13 bases of the junction unmatched. There are 16 residues in the CDR3. The germline gives CDR1 MDHEN, CDR2 SYDVKM. CDR3 DNA sequence: TGTGCCAGCAGTTCCCAGAGACAGGGAATCGGCGAAAAACTGTTTTTT. Translated: CASSSQRQGIGEKLFF.

The chain carries TRBV5-1 and TRBJ1-1; D uncertain. CDR3 size: 14 residues. Germline V gene sequence: CDR1 SGHRS, CDR2 YFSETQ. V gave up 4 bases and J gave up 4 bases, with 14 bases separating them. The chain's CDR3 is CASSATERGTEAFF. Written as DNA, the CDR3 is TGCGCCAGCAGCGCCACGGAAAGAGGCACTGAAGCTTTCTTT.

V gene TRBV28 combines with J gene TRBJ1-4; a weak D match, TRBD1 (6 bases). CDR1 and CDR2 (germline): MDHEN, SYDVKM. Trimming pared 10 bases from V and 8 bases from J, leaving 17 bases between. The length of the CDR3 is 13 residues. The CDR3 protein is CATTTGGLEKLFF. CDR3 in DNA: TGTGCCACTACGACAGGAGGTCTGGAAAAACTGTTTTTT.

J is TRBJ1-1 and V is TRBV6-2 or TRBV6-3; D possibly corresponds to TRBD1 (6 bases). Trimming stripped 4 bases from V and 0 bases from J, with 12 bases between. Germline V gene lookup returns CDR1 MNHEY and CDR2 SVGEGT. The CDR3 loop spans 15 amino acids. In DNA form, the CDR3 reads TGTGCCAGCAGTTCTCGGACAGTTCTGAACACTGAAGCTTTCTTT. The encoded protein is CASSSRTVLNTEAFF.

The V gene is TRBV27, the J gene TRBJ2-2; 7 bases are shared with TRBD2. The V segment lost 9 bases and the J segment 5 bases; nucleotides outside the gene matches: 12. There are 15 residues in the CDR3. Germline V gives CDR1 MNHEY, CDR2 SMNVEV (reference sequence). CDR3 region: CASSPGLGRTGELFF. The CDR3 DNA reads TGTGCCAGTTCCCCAGGACTAGGGAGGACCGGGGAGCTGTTTTTT.

The chain carries TRBV2 and TRBJ2-7; D remains unclear. This CDR3 contains 12 residues. The V and J ends lost 4 bases and 8 bases respectively, with 12 bases between them. Per germline, CDR1 SNHLY and CDR2 FYNNEI. CDR3 sequence reads: CASSVGGVQQYF. CDR3 DNA: TGTGCCAGCAGTGTCGGCGGCGTGCAGCAGTACTTC.

This sequence joins TRBV2 and TRBJ2-7; D is undetermined. The CDR3 is made up of 11 amino acids. The V end was cut by 8 bases, the J end by 4 bases, with 9 bases between. Germline-derived CDR1 and CDR2 are SNHLY and FYNNEI. CDR3: CASGSIYEQYF. The CDR3 DNA is TGTGCCAGCGGCAGTATTTACGAGCAGTACTTC.

The table lists this clone with a few counts. J is TRBJ2-7 and V is TRBV6-6, with D maybe TRBD2 (6 bases). This CDR3 has 13 amino acids. V was clipped by 2 bases and J by 3 bases, with 8 bases between them. CDR1 MNHNY and CDR2 SVGAGI come from the germline V gene (reference sequence). The CDR3 sequence: CASSYPGDYEQYF. CDR3 nucleotide sequence: TGTGCCAGCAGTTACCCGGGGGACTACGAGCAGTACTTC.

This chain connects TRBV7-2 to TRBJ1-1; D not certain. With 5 bases removed from V and 0 bases from J, the gap between germline ends came to 10 bases. CDR3 size: 14 residues. Germline lookup yields CDR1 SGHTA and CDR2 FQGNSA. For the CDR3, the DNA is TGTGCCAGCAGCCCCAGGCGATTGAACACTGAAGCTTTCTTT. Translating it yields CASSPRRLNTEAFF.

This chain joins TRBV6-5 and TRBJ1-6; D is uncertain. The CDR3 contains 14 residues. V lost 5 bases and J 9 bases, leaving 14 bases between the germline ends. CDR1 MNHEY and CDR2 SVGAGI come from the germline V gene. The CDR3 loop is CASSPGGISSPLHF. CDR3 nucleotides: TGTGCCAGCAGTCCCGGCGGAATTAGTTCACCCCTCCACTTT.

CDR3 coding DNA: TGTGCCAGCAGCGTAAAGCCCTCTGGAAACACCATATATTTT. Translation gives CASSVKPSGNTIYF. The chain employs TRBV9 and TRBJ1-3; no reliable D call. Germline lookup yields CDR1 SGDLS and CDR2 YYNGEE. Trimming left V 1 base short and J 0 bases short, with 5 bases between. The CDR3 runs to 14 residues.

This clone was recorded only once. The rearrangement joins TRBV25-1 to TRBJ1-1, with a tentative D call TRBD1 (6 bases). The CDR3 extends over 15 amino acids. The germline V gene has CDR1 MGHDK and CDR2 SYGVNS. Between the trimmed V and J ends, which lost 3 bases and 7 bases, there was a span of 18 bases. The CDR3 DNA is TGTGCCAGCAGTGAGGGCTTGGACAGCAACCTTGAAGCTTTCTTT. It is translated as CASSEGLDSNLEAFF.

The chain recombines TRBV5-1 with TRBJ2-5, with TRBD1 matching 7 bases. This CDR3 comprises 14 residues. The V gene's germline CDR1 is SGHRS and CDR2 YFSETQ. V shed 4 bases and J 5 bases; nucleotides not matched to a gene: 8. CDR3 DNA sequence: TGCGCCAGCAGCCGGGCGACAGGGATGGAGACCCAGTACTTC. Encoded protein: CASSRATGMETQYF. The full variable domain, completed using reference TRBV5-1 and TRBJ2-5, is KAGVTQTPRYLIKTRGQQVTLSCSPISGHRSVSWYQQTPGQGLQFLFEYFSETQRNKGNFPGRFSGRQFSNSRSEMNVSTLELGDSALYLCASSRATGMETQYFGPGTRLLVL.

This clone came up a few times. The V gene is TRBV3-1 (or the pseudogene TRBV3-2), the J gene TRBJ1-1; 9 bases match TRBD1. Per germline, CDR1 LGHDT and CDR2 YNNKEL (reference sequence). The CDR3 sequence is 17 residues long. The V and J ends lost 4 bases and 5 bases, in that order; junction bases with no gene match: 14. In nucleotides, the CDR3 is TGTGCCAGCAGCCCTCAAACCCAGACAGGGGGGAGGACTGAAGCTTTCTTT. The encoded protein is CASSPQTQTGGRTEAFF.

The V call is TRBV5-1, the J call TRBJ2-3, with TRBD2 matching 13 bases. This CDR3 is 19 amino acids long. The germline gives CDR1 SGHRS, CDR2 YFSETQ. V lost 5 bases, J lost 0 bases, and 12 bases stayed unmatched. The CDR3 here is CASSSGLAGTGASTDTQYF. As DNA, the CDR3 is TGCGCCAGCAGTTCGGGACTAGCGGGGACGGGTGCTAGCACAGATACGCAGTATTTT. Variable domain in full (rest from reference TRBV5-1 and TRBJ2-3): KAGVTQTPRYLIKTRGQQVTLSCSPISGHRSVSWYQQTPGQGLQFLFEYFSETQRNKGNFPGRFSGRQFSNSRSEMNVSTLELGDSALYLCASSSGLAGTGASTDTQYFGPGTRLTVL.

This chain uses TRBV18 with TRBJ1-6; D not certain. The CDR3 spans 14 residues. Trimming removed 5 bases from V and 5 bases from J, with 10 bases in between. In germline, CDR1 is KGHSH, CDR2 LQKENI. DNA of the CDR3: TGTGCCAGCTCAGCGACAAGCAATAATTCACCCCTCCACTTT. Amino acids: CASSATSNNSPLHF.

The CDR3 nucleotides are TGTGCCAGCAGTGTCCAGGGAAACAATCAGCCCCAGCATTTT. Its protein is CASSVQGNNQPQHF. This rearrangement joins TRBV2 to TRBJ1-5; tentatively, D is TRBD1 (5 bases). V lost 4 bases to trimming and J lost 3 bases, with 10 bases between them. There are 14 residues in the CDR3. In germline, CDR1 is SNHLY, CDR2 FYNNEI.

A single count supports this clone. The V gene is TRBV2, the J gene TRBJ1-5, with a weak D call TRBD1 (5 bases). V gave up 3 bases and J gave up 1 base, with 7 bases separating them. Germline CDR1 reads SNHLY; CDR2 reads FYNNEI. The CDR3 spans 14 residues. In DNA form, the CDR3 reads TGTGCCAGCAGTGATGGGGCGAGCAATCAGCCCCAGCATTTT. Amino acid sequence: CASSDGASNQPQHF.

The chain couples TRBV20-1 to TRBJ2-1; 7 bases are shared with TRBD2. Germline V lookup: CDR1 DFQATT, CDR2 SNEGSKA (reference sequence). V shed 3 bases and J 4 bases; nucleotides not matched to a gene: 6. This CDR3 contains 14 residues. CDR3 sequence: CSASDSGHYNEQFF. CDR3 DNA sequence: TGCAGTGCTAGTGATAGCGGGCATTACAATGAGCAGTTCTTC.

This sequence joins TRBV5-1 and TRBJ2-1; 14 bases agree with TRBD2. There are 14 residues in the CDR3. From germline, CDR1 is SGHRS and CDR2 YFSETQ. The J segment lost 9 bases and the V segment lost 2 bases, leaving 1 base of the junction unmatched. In nucleotides, the CDR3 is TGCGCCAGCAGCTTCGGACTAGCGGGAGGTGAGCAGTTCTTC. It codes for CASSFGLAGGEQFF.

The chain employs TRBV5-1 and TRBJ2-3; a weak D match, TRBD1 (6 bases). CDR1 SGHRS and CDR2 YFSETQ come from the germline V gene. V was trimmed by 3 bases and J by 2 bases, leaving 13 bases between them. The CDR3 runs to 15 residues. The CDR3 bases are TGCGCCAGCAGCTCTACAGGACAGCTCACAGATACGCAGTATTTT. Translated, it gives CASSSTGQLTDTQYF.

The chain employs TRBV7-9 and TRBJ2-5; TRBD1 matches at 9 bases. The CDR3 length is 15 residues. Germline V gene lookup returns CDR1 SEHNR and CDR2 FQNEAQ (reference sequence). V dropped 5 bases and J dropped 4; count of bases not matched to a gene: 8. The CDR3 loop is CASSPSTGGRETQYF. In DNA form, the CDR3 reads TGTGCCAGCAGCCCCTCGACAGGGGGAAGAGAGACCCAGTACTTC.

This chain connects TRBV7-6 to TRBJ1-6, with TRBD1 matching 8 bases. After removal of 3 bases from V and 6 bases from J, the junction contained 7 bases not matched to a gene. The CDR3 extends over 16 amino acids. The V gene's germline CDR1 is SGHVS and CDR2 FNYEAQ. The CDR3 loop is CASSFGQGRLNSPLHF. For the CDR3, the DNA is TGTGCCAGCAGCTTTGGACAGGGCCGACTTAATTCACCCCTCCACTTT.

The rearrangement joins TRBV5-1 to TRBJ2-3; D possibly corresponds to TRBD2 (5 bases). The CDR3 covers 15 residues. CDR1 SGHRS and CDR2 YFSETQ come from the germline V gene. The V end lost 2 bases, the J end lost 2 bases, and 12 bases lay between the germline ends. CDR3 bases: TGCGCCAGCAGCTTTCAAGGCGGGCTCACAGATACGCAGTATTTT. It is translated as CASSFQGGLTDTQYF.